This T cell receptor beta chain was retrieved from a study of regulatory T cells in long-lasting Graves disease (dated by TCRdb to the early 2020s). Looking at the study overall: Patients with newly diagnosed Graves' disease had been on antithyroid drugs for under 3 months. Persistent Graves' disease patients were compared with newly diagnosed Graves' disease patients by peripheral blood TCR sequencing and RNA sequencing. The study took place in China and was registered as a clinical trial. A total of 33 samples were covered by TCR sequencing, comprising around 13 persistent and around 20 newly diagnosed Graves' disease patients.

Paper-wide results and their limitations: Persistent Graves' disease patients showed lower TCR Shannon entropy and fewer highly expanded clones than newly diagnosed patients, suggesting clonal expansion. The authors noted that the small sample size was a limitation that may lower accuracy. Only the TCR beta chain was sequenced and analyzed. More public clonotypes were shared among persistent patients (about 2,800) than among newly diagnosed patients (roughly 960). Preferential use of TRBV28, TRBJ1-2 and TRBJ2-5 was observed in persistent disease, whereas TRBV20-1 and TRBJ2-1 were favored in newly diagnosed disease. Because the primary lesion, thyroid tissue, could not be accessed, the study looked at peripheral blood alone.

Relative to germline, V is 5 bases shorter and J is 5 bases shorter, with 19 bases between their ends. The CDR3 starts with the cysteine, ends with the phenylalanine, and has 17 residues. Just CDR3 DNA is preserved here, 51 bases in frame from base 1. The germline V gene (reference sequence) sets CDR1 to SEHNR and CDR2 to FQNEAQ. This clonotype was observed at least ten times. What antigen it recognizes has not been identified. Within one base of it there is no much larger clone, and no base qualities were kept. The sample's time point label, decoded: newly diagnosed GD, antithyroid drugs for less than 3 months. For both TCR sequencing and RNA sequencing, RNA was extracted from PBMCs in TRIzol. The diagnosis of Graves' disease was made according to American Thyroid Association guidelines. Patients for the study were recruited at an endocrinology department in Xi'an, China. From each patient, about 9.7 milliliters of peripheral blood was collected into an EDTA anticoagulant tube. Ficoll Paque Plus density gradient separation was used to isolate PBMCs, and no further T cell sorting was done. An Agilent 2100 Bioanalyzer and agarose gel were used to check RNA quality, and a NanoDrop 2000 was used to measure RNA concentration.

The library was produced with multiplex PCR. These reads were obtained on an Illumina HiSeq 4000. CDR3 regions were amplified by Arm-PCR with iRepertoire HTBI primers to construct TCR beta libraries. PCR products were gel purified before sequencing. For the original study's pipeline: Gene usage analysis of CDR3 amino acid clonotypes used the 55 to 80 TRBV and more than 13 TRBJ segments found across samples. COPE and FqMerger were used to merge the filtered high-quality paired reads into contigs. BLAST was used to align contigs to IMGT TRBV, TRBD and TRBJ reference genes, with CDR3 defined following IMGT. Highly expanded clones were defined as clonotypes with a frequency above 0.1%. Shannon entropy was used to measure repertoire diversity, and the Gini coefficient was used to measure V-J evenness. Public clonotypes were defined as clonotypes shared by more than one individual. Clones were called with MiXCR by TCRdb after fastp trimmed the public reads at Q25, and only in-frame beta chains were retained. A single entry per CDR3 protein holds the most common genes and DNA from its merged rows. Here the V and J calls rest on TCRdb's processing, not on the authors' analysis. Recorded for this sample are roughly 500,000 distinct CDR3 sequences; around 13% of them occurred a single time. Approximately 19% of the sample belongs to the ten largest clones.

These sequences were also reported in another study, on T cells in Graves' hyperthyroidism and ophthalmopathy. The second study's authors report: Graves' hyperthyroidism was defined as stable when no progression to ophthalmopathy occurred over 18 months of follow-up. Hyperthyroidism patients were newly diagnosed, had a disease duration of under 2 months, and were aged 18 to 65 years. Exclusion was applied to patients with uncontrolled infections, other autoimmune diseases, pregnancy or lactation. Diagnoses were based on clinical symptoms, serum thyroxine and TRAb, thyroid ultrasound and orbital computed tomography. The TCR CDR3 was subjected to a first round of RT-PCR using the HTBI primer set and the Qiagen OneStep RT-PCR kit. Most expanded thyroid clonotypes (frequency above 0.001) were also detected in blood, suggesting blood repertoires may reflect thyroid immune responses. In cross-validation, a model built on a 13 V-J signature told ophthalmopathy apart from stable hyperthyroidism with just under 90% sensitivity and approximately 84% specificity, and in testing the same model reached 80%/75%. In validation, progression to ophthalmopathy was predicted by the model with almost 71% sensitivity and approximately 78% specificity, a median of roughly 6.4 months before onset. A discovery cohort of about 100 patients, roughly 45 with Graves' ophthalmopathy and 55 to 60 with stable Graves' hyperthyroidism, was used to find distinguishing TCR V-J signatures. Prospective prediction of ophthalmopathy was tested in an independent validation cohort consisting of 18 to 20 hyperthyroidism patients and some 17 patients who later progressed to ophthalmopathy. For training and testing, the 80 to 100 patients in the discovery cohort were randomly divided in a 7:3 ratio. Thyroid tissue and blood T-cell repertoires from more than five Graves' hyperthyroidism patients were also compared in the study. Following sampling, methimazole starting at 30 mg daily was given to hyperthyroidism patients, and high-dose intravenous methylprednisolone was given to ophthalmopathy patients. Libraries were constructed in a second round of multiplex PCR, after which size selection and purification were carried out. The libraries were sequenced on an Illumina HiSeq2000 using paired-end 100 bp reads. SOAPnuke was used to process the raw data, throwing out any read that contained adapters or uncalled bases, had a mean Phred below 15, or lacked an exact constant-primer or identifier match. High-quality paired reads were merged using COPE v1.2.5, and each unique nucleotide sequence was defined as a clonotype. MiTCR v1.1 was used to align the clonotypes against IMGT TRBV, TRBD and TRBJ reference segments. The analysis was restricted to V-J combinations with a frequency above 0.0001, which together covered just over 99% of the repertoires. The TCS score was defined as the ratio of F50 (clonal expansion) to E x V (chaos), calculated using BLOSUM62-based TCRdist between CDR3 peptides within each V-J. Welch's t-statistics and random forest reduced approximately 520 V-J features to fewer than 15, which were used in a naive Bayes classifier (R e1071). Sample size was not statistically predetermined, and investigators were not blinded to group allocation. According to the paper, TCR Vbeta CDR3 sequencing was carried out on roughly 130 peripheral blood samples, which came from more than 40 ophthalmopathy, around 74 hyperthyroidism and approximately 17 progressor patients.

The source was peripheral blood mononuclear cells (PBMCs), collected at new diagnosis, from a patient treated with antithyroid drugs. The chain joins TRBV7-9 to TRBJ2-6, with TRBD2 perhaps the D gene, on 6 matching bases. This TCR was recovered from a woman aged 45-65 years with Graves disease. Donor details come from another sample of the same person, matched by shared clones. The nucleotide sequence is TGTGCCAGCAGCCGACGCGGGGAATCGTGGAGGGCCAACGTCCTGACTTTC. This codes for CASSRRGESWRANVLTF.